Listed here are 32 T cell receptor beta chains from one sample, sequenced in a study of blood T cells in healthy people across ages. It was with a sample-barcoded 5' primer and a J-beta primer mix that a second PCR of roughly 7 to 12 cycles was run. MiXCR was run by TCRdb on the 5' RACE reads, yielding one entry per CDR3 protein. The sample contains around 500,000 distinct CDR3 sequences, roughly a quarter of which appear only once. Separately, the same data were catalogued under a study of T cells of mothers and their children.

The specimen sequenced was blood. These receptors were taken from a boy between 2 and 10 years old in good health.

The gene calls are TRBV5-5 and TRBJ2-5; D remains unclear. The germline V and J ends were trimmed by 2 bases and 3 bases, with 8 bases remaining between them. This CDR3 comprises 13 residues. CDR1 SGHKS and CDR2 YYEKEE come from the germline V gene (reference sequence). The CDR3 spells CASSFDTEETQYF. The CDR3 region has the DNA TGTGCCAGCAGCTTTGATACGGAAGAGACCCAGTACTTC. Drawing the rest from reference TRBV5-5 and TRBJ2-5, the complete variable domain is DAGVTQSPTHLIKTRGQQVTLRCSPISGHKSVSWYQQVLGQGPQFIFQYYEKEERGRGNFPDRFSARQFPNYSSELNVNALLLGDSALYLCASSFDTEETQYFGPGTRLLVL.

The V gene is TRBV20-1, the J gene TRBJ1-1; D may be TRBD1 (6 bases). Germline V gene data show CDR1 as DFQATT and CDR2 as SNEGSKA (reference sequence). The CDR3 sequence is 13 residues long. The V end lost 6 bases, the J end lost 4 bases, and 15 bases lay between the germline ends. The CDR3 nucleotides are TGCAGTGCCAGGGGAACGGGGAGCACTGAAGCTTTCTTT. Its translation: CSARGTGSTEAFF.

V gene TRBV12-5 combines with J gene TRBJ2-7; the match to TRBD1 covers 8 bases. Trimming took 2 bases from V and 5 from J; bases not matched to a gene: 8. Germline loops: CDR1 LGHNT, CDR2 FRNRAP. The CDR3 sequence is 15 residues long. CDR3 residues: CASGLIADRVHEQYF. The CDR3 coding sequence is TGTGCTAGTGGTTTGATAGCGGACAGGGTCCACGAGCAGTACTTC.

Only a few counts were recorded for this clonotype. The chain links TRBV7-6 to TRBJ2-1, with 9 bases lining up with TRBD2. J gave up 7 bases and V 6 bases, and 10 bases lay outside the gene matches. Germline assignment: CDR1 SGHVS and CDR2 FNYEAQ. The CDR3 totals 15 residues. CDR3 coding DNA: TGTGCCAGCAGTTTAACGCGGGAGGGCCTAAATGAGCAGTTCTTC. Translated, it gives CASSLTREGLNEQFF. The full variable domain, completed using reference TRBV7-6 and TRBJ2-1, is GAGVSQSPRYKVTKRGQDVALRCDPISGHVSLYWYRQALGQGPEFLTYFNYEAQQDKSGLPNDRFSAERPEGSISTLTIQRTEQRDSAMYRCASSLTREGLNEQFFGPGTRLTVL.

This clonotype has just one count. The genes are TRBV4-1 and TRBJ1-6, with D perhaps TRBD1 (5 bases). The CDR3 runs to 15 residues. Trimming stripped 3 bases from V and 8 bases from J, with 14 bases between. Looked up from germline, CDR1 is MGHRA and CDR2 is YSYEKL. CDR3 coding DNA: TGCGCCAGCAGCCATCGGGGGAGTTCGGATTCACCCCTCCACTTT. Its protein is CASSHRGSSDSPLHF.

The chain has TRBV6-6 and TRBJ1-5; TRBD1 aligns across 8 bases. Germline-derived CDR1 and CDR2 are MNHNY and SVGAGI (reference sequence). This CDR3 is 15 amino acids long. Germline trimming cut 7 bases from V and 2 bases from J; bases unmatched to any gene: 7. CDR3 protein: CASNQVDRGNQPQHF. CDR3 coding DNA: TGTGCCAGCAATCAAGTGGACAGGGGCAATCAGCCCCAGCATTTT.

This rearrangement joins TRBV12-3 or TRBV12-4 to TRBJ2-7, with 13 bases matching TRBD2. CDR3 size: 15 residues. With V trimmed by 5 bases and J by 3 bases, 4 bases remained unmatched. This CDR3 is CASSPRLAGGYEQYF. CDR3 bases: TGTGCCAGCAGTCCCAGACTAGCGGGAGGCTACGAGCAGTACTTC.

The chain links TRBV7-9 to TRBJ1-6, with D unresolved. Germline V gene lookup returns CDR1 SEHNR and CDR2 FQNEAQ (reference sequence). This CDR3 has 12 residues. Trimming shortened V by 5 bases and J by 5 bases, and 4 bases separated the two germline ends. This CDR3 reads CASSQDNSPLHF. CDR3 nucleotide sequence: TGTGCCAGCAGCCAAGATAATTCACCCCTCCACTTT.

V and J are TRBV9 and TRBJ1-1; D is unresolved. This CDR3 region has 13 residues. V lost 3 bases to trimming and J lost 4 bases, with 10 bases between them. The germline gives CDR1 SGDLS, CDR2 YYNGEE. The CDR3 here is CASSAQVTTEAFF. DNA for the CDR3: TGTGCCAGCAGCGCCCAGGTTACCACTGAAGCTTTCTTT.

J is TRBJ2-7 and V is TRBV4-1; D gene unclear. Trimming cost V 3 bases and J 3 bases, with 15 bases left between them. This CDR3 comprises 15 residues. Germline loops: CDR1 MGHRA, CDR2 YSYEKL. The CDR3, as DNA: TGCGCCAGCAGCCAGGGAAGGTCGGTTCTCTACGAGCAGTACTTC. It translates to CASSQGRSVLYEQYF.

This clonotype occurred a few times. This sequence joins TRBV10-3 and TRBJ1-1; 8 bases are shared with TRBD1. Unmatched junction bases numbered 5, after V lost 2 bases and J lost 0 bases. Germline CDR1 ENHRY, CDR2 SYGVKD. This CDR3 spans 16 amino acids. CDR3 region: CAISETRTGMNTEAFF. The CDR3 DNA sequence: TGTGCCATCAGTGAGACACGGACAGGGATGAACACTGAAGCTTTCTTT.

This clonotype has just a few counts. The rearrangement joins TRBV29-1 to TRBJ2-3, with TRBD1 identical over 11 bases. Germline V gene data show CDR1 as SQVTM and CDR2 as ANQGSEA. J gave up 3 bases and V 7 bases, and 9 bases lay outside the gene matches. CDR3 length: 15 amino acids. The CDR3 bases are TGCAGCGCCGACGGGACAGGGGGTGGAACAGATACGCAGTATTTT. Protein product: CSADGTGGGTDTQYF.

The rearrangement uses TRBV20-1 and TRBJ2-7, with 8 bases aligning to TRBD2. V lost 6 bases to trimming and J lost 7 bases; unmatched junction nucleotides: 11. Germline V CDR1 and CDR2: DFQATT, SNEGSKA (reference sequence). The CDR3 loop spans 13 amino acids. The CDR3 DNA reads TGCAGTGCCAAACCGGGACTAGTGAATGAGCAGTACTTC. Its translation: CSAKPGLVNEQYF.

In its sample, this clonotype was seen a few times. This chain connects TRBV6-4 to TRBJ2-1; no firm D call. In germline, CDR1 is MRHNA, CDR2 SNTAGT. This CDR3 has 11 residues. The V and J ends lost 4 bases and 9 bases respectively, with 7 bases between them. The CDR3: CASSAETEQFF. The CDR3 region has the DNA TGTGCCAGCAGTGCGGAGACTGAGCAGTTCTTC.

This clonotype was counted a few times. In DNA form, the CDR3 reads TGTGCCATCAGGAGGGACAGTTCCTATGGCTACACCTTC. It encodes CAIRRDSSYGYTF. The rearrangement links TRBV10-3 to TRBJ1-2; 7 nucleotides match TRBD1. The CDR3 is made up of 13 amino acids. Germline trimming cut 6 bases from V and 4 bases from J; bases unmatched to any gene: 5. Germline CDR1 is ENHRY and CDR2 is SYGVKD.

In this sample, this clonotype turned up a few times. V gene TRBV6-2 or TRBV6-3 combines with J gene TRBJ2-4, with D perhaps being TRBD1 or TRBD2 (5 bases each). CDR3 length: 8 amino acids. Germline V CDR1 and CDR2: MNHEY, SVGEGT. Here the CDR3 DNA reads TGTGCTTTCTTGGGGGAGTACTTC. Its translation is CAFLGEYF.

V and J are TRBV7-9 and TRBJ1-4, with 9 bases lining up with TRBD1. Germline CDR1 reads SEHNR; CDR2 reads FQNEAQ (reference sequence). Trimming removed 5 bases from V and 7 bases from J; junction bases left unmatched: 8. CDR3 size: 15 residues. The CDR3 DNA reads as TGTGCCAGCAGCCGGAGGGACAGGGTGTTTGAAAAACTGTTTTTT. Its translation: CASSRRDRVFEKLFF. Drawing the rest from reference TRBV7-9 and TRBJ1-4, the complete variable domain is DTGVSQNPRHKITKRGQNVTFRCDPISEHNRLYWYRQTLGQGPEFLTYFQNEAQLEKSRLLSDRFSAERPKGSFSTLEIQRTEQGDSAMYLCASSRRDRVFEKLFFGSGTQLSVL.

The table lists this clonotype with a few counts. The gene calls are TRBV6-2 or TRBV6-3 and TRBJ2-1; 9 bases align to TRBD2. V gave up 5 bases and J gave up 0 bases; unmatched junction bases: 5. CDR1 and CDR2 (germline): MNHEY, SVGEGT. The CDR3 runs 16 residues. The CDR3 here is CASSQRSGGSYNEQFF. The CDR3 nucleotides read TGTGCCAGCAGTCAACGTAGCGGGGGCTCCTACAATGAGCAGTTCTTC.

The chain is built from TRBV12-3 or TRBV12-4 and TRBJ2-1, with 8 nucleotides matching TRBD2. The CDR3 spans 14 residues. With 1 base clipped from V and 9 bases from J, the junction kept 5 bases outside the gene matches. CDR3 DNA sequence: TGTGCCAGCAGTTTAGGGACTAGCTACGTTGAGCAGTTCTTC. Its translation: CASSLGTSYVEQFF.

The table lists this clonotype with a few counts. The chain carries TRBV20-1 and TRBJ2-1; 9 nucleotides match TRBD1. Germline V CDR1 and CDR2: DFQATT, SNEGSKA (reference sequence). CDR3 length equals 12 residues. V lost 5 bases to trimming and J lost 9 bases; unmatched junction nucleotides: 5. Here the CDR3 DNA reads TGCAGTGCTGGGACAGGGTATGGTGAGCAGTTCTTC. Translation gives CSAGTGYGEQFF.

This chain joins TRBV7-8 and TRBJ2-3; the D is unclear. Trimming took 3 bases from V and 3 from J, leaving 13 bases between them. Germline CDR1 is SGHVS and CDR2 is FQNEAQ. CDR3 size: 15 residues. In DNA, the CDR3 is TGTGCCAGCAGCTTGGAAGCCTCCTCGACAGATACGCAGTATTTT. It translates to CASSLEASSTDTQYF.

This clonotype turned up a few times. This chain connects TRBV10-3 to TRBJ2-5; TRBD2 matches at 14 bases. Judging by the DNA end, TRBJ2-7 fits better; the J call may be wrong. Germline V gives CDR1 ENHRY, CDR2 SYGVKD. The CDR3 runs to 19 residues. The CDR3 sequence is CATMSPGTSGSGSSYEQYF. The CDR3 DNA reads TGTGCCACTATGAGCCCCGGGACTAGCGGGAGCGGGAGCTCCTACGAGCAGTACTTC.

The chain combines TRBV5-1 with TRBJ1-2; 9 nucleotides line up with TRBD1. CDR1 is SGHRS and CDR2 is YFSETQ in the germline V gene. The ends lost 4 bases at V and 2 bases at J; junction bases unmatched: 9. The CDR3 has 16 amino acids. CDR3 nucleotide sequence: TGCGCCAGCAGCGGGAATACAGGGGGCGAGAACTATGGCTACACCTTC. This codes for CASSGNTGGENYGYTF.

CDR3 in amino acids: CASSAYSSSGANVLTF. Written as DNA, the CDR3 is TGTGCCAGCAGCGCGTACTCGAGCTCTGGGGCCAACGTCCTGACTTTC. The chain carries TRBV7-6 and TRBJ2-6; D unclear. Per germline, CDR1 SGHVS and CDR2 FNYEAQ. The CDR3 spans 16 residues. V shed 5 bases and J shed 0 bases, with 11 bases lying between them.

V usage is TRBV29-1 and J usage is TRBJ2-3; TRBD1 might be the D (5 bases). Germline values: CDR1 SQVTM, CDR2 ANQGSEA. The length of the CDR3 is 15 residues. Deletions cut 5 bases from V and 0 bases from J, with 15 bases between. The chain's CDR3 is CSVQRGLWSTDTQYF. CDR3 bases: TGCAGCGTTCAAAGGGGCCTCTGGAGCACAGATACGCAGTATTTT.

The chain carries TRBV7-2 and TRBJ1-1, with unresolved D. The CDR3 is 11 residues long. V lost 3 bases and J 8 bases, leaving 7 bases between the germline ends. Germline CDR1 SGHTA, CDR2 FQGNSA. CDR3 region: CASSLMTEAFF. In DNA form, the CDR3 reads TGTGCCAGCAGCTTGATGACAGAAGCTTTCTTT.

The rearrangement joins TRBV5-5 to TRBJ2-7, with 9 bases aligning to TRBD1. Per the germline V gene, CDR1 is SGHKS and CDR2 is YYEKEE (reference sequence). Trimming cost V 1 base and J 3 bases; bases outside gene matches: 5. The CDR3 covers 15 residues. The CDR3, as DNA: TGTGCCAGCAGCTTGTCGGGACAGGGATACTACGAGCAGTACGTC. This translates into CASSLSGQGYYEQYV.

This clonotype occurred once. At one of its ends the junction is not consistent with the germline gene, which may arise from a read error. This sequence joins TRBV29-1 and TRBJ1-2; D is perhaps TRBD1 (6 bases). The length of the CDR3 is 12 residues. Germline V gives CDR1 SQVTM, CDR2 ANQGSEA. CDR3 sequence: CSVVDRHYCYTF. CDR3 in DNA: TGCAGCGTTGTCGACAGGCACTATTGCTACACCTTC.

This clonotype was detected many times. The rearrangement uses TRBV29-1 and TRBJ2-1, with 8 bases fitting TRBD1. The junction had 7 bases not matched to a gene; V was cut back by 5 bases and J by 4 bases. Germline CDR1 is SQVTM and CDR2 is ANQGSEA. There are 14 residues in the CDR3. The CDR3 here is CSVQDRAAYNEQFF. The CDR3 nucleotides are TGCAGCGTTCAGGACAGGGCAGCTTACAATGAGCAGTTCTTC.

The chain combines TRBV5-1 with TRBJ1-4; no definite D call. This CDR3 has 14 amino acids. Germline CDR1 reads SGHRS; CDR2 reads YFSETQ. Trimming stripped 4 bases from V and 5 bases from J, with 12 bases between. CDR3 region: CASSPSWVNEKLFF. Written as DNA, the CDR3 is TGCGCCAGCAGCCCCTCGTGGGTAAATGAAAAACTGTTTTTT.

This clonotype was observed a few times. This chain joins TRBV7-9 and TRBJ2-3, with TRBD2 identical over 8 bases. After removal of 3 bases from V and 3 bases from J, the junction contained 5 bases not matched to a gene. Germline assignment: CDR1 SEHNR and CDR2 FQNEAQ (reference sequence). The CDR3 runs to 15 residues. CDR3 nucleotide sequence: TGTGCCAGCAGCTTGAACAGCGGGGGTACAGATACGCAGTATTTT. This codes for CASSLNSGGTDTQYF.

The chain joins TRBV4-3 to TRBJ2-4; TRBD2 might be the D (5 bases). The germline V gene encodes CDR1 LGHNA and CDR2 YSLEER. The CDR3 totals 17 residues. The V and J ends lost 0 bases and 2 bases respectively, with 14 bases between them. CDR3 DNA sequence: TGCGCCAGCAGCCAAGATTACGGCGGGCCGCCCAAAAACATTCAGTACTTC. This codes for CASSQDYGGPPKNIQYF.